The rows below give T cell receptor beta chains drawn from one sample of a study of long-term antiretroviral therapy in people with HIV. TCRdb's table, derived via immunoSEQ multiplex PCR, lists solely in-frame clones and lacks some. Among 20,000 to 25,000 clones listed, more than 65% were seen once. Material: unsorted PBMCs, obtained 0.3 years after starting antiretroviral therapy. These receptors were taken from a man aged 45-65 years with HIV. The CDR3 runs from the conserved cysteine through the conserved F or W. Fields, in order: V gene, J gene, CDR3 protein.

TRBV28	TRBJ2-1	CASSLRYHNEQFF
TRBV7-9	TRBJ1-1	CASSSSLTGNF
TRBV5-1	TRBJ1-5	CASSPWDRSNQPQHF
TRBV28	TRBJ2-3	CASSLQGPTSTDTQYF
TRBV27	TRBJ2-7	CASSPLPLGEQYF
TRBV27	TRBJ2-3	CASSLMGEVGTDTQYF
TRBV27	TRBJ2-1	CASSLGTGVYNEQFF
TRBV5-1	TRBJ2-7	CASSLGTNSYEQYF
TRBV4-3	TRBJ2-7	CASSQGRGMLSYEQYF
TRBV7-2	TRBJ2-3	CASSLARDGGLTDTQYF
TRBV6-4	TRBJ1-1	CASSDSKNTEAFF
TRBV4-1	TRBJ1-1	CASSQAGNTEAFF
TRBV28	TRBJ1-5	CASSKPRGAGNQPQHF
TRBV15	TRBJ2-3	CATSRIAGGADTQYF
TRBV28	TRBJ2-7	CASSSQGTGSHEQYF
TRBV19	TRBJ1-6	CASSINAGAGSPLHF
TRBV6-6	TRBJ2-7	CASSPADSYEQYF
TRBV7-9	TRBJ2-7	CASSLGSSAAYEQYF
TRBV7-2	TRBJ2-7	CASSFWGGTESYEQYF
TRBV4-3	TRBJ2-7	CASSQEAPGPSFYEQYF
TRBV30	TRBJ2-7	CAWSYATSGSEQYF
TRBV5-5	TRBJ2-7	CASSLEDRSSYEQYF
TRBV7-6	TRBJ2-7	CASSLVPLGGSVDEQYF
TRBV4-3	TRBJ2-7	CASSRIGLLGAEQYF
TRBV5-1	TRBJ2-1	CASSFLGEQFF
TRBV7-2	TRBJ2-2	CASSRLTGELFF
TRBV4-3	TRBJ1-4	CASSQSLGQGSEKLFF
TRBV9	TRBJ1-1	CASSVGGVDTEAFF
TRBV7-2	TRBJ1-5	CASRPSGRSQPQHF
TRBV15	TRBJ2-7	CATSRDWGTSGSYEQYF